This paragraph reports one T cell receptor beta chain. Its antigen is unidentified. The sample originates from a study of blood T cells in healthy people across ages. Study-level results: Higher diversity, along with more naive CD4+ cells, distinguished long-lived donors from aged donors.

It was with a sample-barcoded 5' primer and a J-beta primer mix that a second PCR of about 7 to 12 cycles was run. At least 2.5 million CDR3-containing paired-end reads were obtained per sample. TCRdb redid the calling of the 5' RACE reads with MiXCR, one entry per CDR3 protein. The sample carries 2 million or so distinct CDR3 sequences, about 50% recorded once. The germline gives CDR1 MGHDK, CDR2 SYGVNS. This CDR3 comprises 17 residues. V shed 4 bases, J shed 4 bases, and the junction held 12 bases outside the gene matches. The chain is built from TRBV25-1 and TRBJ2-3; 9 nucleotides match TRBD2. Sequences were obtained from blood. The TCR originated in a woman between 40 and 55 years old in good health. The CDR3 nucleotides are TGTGCCAGCAGTGCCCCAGTGGGGCGGGGGGGCCCAGATACGCAGTATTTT. Amino acids: CASSAPVGRGGPDTQYF.